The sample holds many counts of the clone carrying this T cell receptor beta chain. What it recognizes is unknown. Specified time point: newly diagnosed GD, antithyroid drugs for less than 3 months. The TCR library was made from RNA that had been extracted from PBMCs in TRIzol. Assembly of TCR beta libraries relied on iRepertoire HTBI primers together with Arm-PCR of CDR3 regions. TCRdb called the multiplex PCR reads again in MiXCR, with one record for every CDR3 protein. The data show roughly 500,000 distinct CDR3 sequences, roughly 13% seen once. The sample belongs to a study of regulatory T cells in long-lasting Graves disease. Turning to the study itself: Antithyroid drugs had been given to newly diagnosed Graves' patients for under 3 months.

CDR1 is SNHLY, CDR2 FYNNEI, per germline. This CDR3 is 12 amino acids long. The ends were cut back, 1 base at V and 7 bases at J, with 7 bases in the middle. Study conclusions and caveats: Favored usage of TRBV28, TRBJ1-2 and TRBJ2-5 was recorded in persistent disease.

The sample was also reused in another study, on T cells in Graves' hyperthyroidism and ophthalmopathy. This second study says: The HTBI set primed first-round TCR CDR3 RT-PCR.

This clonotype was sampled from a man younger than 45 with Graves disease. Material: peripheral blood mononuclear cells (PBMCs), obtained at new diagnosis, from a patient treated with antithyroid drugs. The chain employs TRBV2 and TRBJ1-1; no definite D call. As DNA, the CDR3 is TGTGCCAGCAGTGAAGACGGATATGAAGCTTTCTTT. Translated: CASSEDGYEAFF.